The clone carrying this T cell receptor (beta chain) was seen only a few times. Its antigen is still unknown. TCRdb reprocessed the 5' RACE reads via MiXCR and lists one record per CDR3 protein. The data hold roughly 700,000 distinct CDR3 sequences, with less than 10% observed a single time. The record originates from a study of identical twins. The donors were all healthy and Caucasian. With V trimmed by 7 bases and J by 5 bases, 11 bases remained unmatched. The CDR3 spans 17 residues. Germline V CDR1 and CDR2: LGHNA, YSLEER. Study-level findings and limits: Compared with models, monozygotic twins showed more out-of-frame TCR alpha sharing.

Another study also made use of these data, one on yellow fever vaccine responses in identical twins. That report adds: After vaccination, twins' T cell response reportedly seemed partly convergent, partly personalized.

The receptor was derived from a woman under 30 in good health. The chain combines TRBV4-3 with TRBJ2-2; 12 nucleotides align to TRBD2. The sequencing sample was made of PBMCs. The CDR3 DNA is TGCGCCAGCACCCCAGGATCACTAGCGGGAGGAACCGGGGAGCTGTTTTTT. The encoded protein is CASTPGSLAGGTGELFF.